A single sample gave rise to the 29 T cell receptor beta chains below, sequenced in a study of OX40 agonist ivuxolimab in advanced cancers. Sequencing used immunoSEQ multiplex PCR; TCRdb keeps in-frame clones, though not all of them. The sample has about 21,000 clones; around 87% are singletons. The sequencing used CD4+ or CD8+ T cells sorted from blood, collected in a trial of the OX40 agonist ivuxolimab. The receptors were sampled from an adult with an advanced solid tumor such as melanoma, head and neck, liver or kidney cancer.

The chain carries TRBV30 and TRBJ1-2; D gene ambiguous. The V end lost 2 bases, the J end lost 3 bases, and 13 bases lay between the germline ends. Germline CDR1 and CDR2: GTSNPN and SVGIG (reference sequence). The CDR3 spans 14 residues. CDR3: CAWSQYTTHYGYTF. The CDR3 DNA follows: TGTGCCTGGAGTCAATACACTACCCACTATGGCTACACCTTC.

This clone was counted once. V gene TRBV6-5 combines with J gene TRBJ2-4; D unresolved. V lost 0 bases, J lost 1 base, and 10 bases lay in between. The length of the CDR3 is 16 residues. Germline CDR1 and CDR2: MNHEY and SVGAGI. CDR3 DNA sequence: TGTGCCAGCAGTTACTCAGGGCTGGAGGCCAAAAACATTCAGTACTTC. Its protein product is CASSYSGLEAKNIQYF.

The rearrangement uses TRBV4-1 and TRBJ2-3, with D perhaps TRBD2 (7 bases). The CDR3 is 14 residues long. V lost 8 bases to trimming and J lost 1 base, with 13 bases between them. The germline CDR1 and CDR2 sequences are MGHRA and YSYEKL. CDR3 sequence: CASALGGGTDTQYF. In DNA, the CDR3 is TGCGCCAGCGCACTAGGGGGGGGCACAGATACGCAGTATTTT.

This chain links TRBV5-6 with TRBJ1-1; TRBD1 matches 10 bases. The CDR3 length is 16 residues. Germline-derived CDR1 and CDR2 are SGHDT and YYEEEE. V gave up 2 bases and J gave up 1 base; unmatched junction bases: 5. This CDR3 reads CASSFGTGAPNTEAFF. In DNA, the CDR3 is TGTGCCAGCAGCTTCGGGACAGGGGCACCGAACACTGAAGCTTTCTTT.

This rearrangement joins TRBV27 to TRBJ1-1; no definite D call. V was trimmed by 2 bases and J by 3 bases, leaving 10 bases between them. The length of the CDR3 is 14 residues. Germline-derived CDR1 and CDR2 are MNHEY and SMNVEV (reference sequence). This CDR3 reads CASSLVWQDTEAFF. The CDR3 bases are TGTGCCAGCAGTTTAGTCTGGCAAGACACTGAAGCTTTCTTT.

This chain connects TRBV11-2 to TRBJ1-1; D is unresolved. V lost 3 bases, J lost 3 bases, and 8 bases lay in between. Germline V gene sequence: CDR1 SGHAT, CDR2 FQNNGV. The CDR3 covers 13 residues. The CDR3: CASSFTRDTEAFF. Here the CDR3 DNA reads TGTGCCAGCAGCTTCACACGAGACACTGAAGCTTTCTTT.

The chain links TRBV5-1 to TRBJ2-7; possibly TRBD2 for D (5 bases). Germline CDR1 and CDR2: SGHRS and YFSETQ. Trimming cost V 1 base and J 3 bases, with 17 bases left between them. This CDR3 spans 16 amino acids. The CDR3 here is CASSLRPDGIYYEQYF. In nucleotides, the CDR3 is TGCGCCAGCAGCTTGAGGCCGGACGGGATCTACTACGAGCAGTACTTC. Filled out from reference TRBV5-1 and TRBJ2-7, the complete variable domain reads KAGVTQTPRYLIKTRGQQVTLSCSPISGHRSVSWYQQTPGQGLQFLFEYFSETQRNKGNFPGRFSGRQFSNSRSEMNVSTLELGDSALYLCASSLRPDGIYYEQYFGPGTRLTVT.

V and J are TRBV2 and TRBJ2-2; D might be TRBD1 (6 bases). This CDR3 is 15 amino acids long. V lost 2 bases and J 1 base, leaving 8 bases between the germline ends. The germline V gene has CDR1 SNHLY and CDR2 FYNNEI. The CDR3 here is CASSEYRENTGELFF. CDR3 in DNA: TGTGCCAGCAGTGAATACAGGGAGAACACCGGGGAGCTGTTTTTT.

The chain's CDR3 is CASNFGSLAGLTDTQYF. The CDR3 bases are TGCGCCAGCAATTTCGGGTCGCTCGCCGGCCTCACAGATACGCAGTATTTT. This chain joins TRBV4-1 and TRBJ2-3; D unclear. V dropped 7 bases and J dropped 2 bases, with 22 bases sitting between them. The CDR3 sequence is 17 residues long. Germline CDR1 reads MGHRA; CDR2 reads YSYEKL.

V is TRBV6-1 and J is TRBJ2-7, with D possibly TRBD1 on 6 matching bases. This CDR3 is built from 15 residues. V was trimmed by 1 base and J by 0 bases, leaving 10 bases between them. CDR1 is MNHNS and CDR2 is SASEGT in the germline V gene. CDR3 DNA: TGTGCCAGCAGTGAAGTAGGGGGAATCTCCTACGAGCAGTACTTC. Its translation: CASSEVGGISYEQYF.

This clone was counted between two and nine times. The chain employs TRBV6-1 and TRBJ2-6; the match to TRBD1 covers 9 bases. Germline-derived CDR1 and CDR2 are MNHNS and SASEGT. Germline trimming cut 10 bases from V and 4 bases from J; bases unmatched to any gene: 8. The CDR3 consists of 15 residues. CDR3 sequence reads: CATGTGRSGANVLTF. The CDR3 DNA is TGTGCCACCGGGACAGGGCGGTCCGGGGCCAACGTCCTGACTTTC.

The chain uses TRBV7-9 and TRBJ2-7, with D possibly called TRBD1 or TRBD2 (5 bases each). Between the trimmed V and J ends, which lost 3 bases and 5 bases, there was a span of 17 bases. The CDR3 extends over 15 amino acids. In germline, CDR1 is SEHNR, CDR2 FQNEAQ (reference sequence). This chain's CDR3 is CASSLTGTAGHEQYF. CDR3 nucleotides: TGTGCCAGCAGCTTGACCGGGACGGCAGGCCACGAGCAGTACTTC. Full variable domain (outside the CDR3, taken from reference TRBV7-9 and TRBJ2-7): DTGVSQNPRHKITKRGQNVTFRCDPISEHNRLYWYRQTLGQGPEFLTYFQNEAQLEKSRLLSDRFSAERPKGSFSTLEIQRTEQGDSAMYLCASSLTGTAGHEQYFGPGTRLTVT.

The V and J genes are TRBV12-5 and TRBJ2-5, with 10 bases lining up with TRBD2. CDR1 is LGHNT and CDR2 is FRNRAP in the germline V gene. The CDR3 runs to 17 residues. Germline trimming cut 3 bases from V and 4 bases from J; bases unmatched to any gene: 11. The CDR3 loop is CASGFFPSGGASETQYF. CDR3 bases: TGTGCTAGTGGTTTTTTCCCCAGCGGGGGGGCGTCAGAGACCCAGTACTTC.

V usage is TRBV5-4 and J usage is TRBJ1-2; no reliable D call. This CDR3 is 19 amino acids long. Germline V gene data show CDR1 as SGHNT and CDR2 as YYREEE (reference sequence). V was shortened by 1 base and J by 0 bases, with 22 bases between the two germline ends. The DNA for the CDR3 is TGTGCCAGCAGCTTGTTCGACAACCCAACGTGGACTTCTAACTATGGCTACACCTTC. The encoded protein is CASSLFDNPTWTSNYGYTF.

CDR3 bases: TGTGCCAGCAGTGAAGAAGGGACTTCCTACGAGCAGTACTTC. Encoded protein: CASSEEGTSYEQYF. The J gene is TRBJ2-5, the V gene TRBV6-1; TRBD2 might be the D (6 bases). The DNA matches TRBJ2-7 better at its end, which makes the J call doubtful. Germline CDR1 is MNHNS and CDR2 is SASEGT. CDR3 length equals 14 residues.

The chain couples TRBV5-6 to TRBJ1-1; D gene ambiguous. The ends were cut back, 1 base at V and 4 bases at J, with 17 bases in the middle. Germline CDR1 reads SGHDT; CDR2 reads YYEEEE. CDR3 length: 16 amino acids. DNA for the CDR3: TGTGCCAGCAGCTTGACGACCGCTGTGGTGGCCACTGAAGCTTTCTTT. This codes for CASSLTTAVVATEAFF.

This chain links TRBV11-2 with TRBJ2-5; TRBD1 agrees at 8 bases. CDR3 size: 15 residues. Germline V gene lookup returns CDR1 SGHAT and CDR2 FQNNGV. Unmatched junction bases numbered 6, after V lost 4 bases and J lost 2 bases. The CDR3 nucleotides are TGTGCCAGCAGCTCCGGGACAGGCTTACAAGAGACCCAGTACTTC. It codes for CASSSGTGLQETQYF.

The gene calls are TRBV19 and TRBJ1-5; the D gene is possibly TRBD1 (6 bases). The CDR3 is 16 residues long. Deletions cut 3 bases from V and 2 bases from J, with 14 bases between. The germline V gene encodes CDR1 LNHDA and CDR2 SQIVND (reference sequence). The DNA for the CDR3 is TGTGCCAGTAGTATTAACAGGGAATATGGCAATCAGCCCCAGCATTTT. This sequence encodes CASSINREYGNQPQHF.

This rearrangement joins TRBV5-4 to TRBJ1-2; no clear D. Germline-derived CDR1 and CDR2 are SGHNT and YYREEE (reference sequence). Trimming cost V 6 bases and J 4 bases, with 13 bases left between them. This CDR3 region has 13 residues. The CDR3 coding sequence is TGTGCCAGCACCAGGACCCCCGTCTATGGCTACACCTTC. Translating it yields CASTRTPVYGYTF.

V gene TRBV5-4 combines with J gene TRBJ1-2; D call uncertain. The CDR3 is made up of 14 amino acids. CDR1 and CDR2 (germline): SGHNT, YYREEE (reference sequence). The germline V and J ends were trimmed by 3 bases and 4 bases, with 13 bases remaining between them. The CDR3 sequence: CASSSDTTLYGYTF. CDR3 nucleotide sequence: TGTGCCAGCAGCTCCGACACAACTCTCTATGGCTACACCTTC.

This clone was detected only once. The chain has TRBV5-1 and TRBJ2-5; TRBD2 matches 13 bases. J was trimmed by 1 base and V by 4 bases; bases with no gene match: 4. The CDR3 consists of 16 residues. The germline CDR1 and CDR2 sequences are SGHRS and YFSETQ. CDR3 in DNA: TGCGCCAGCAGCCCCTGGACTAGCGGGGGCCAAGAGACCCAGTACTTC. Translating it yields CASSPWTSGGQETQYF. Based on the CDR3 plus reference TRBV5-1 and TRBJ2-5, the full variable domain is KAGVTQTPRYLIKTRGQQVTLSCSPISGHRSVSWYQQTPGQGLQFLFEYFSETQRNKGNFPGRFSGRQFSNSRSEMNVSTLELGDSALYLCASSPWTSGGQETQYFGPGTRLLVL.

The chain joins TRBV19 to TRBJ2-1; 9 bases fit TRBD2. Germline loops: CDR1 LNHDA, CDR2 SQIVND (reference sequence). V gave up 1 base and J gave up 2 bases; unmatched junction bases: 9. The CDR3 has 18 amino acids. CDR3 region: CASSIGPSRGGAYNEQFF. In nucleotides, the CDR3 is TGTGCCAGTAGTATAGGACCCTCCCGCGGGGGGGCCTACAATGAGCAGTTCTTC. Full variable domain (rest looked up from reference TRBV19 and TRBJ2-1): DGGITQSPKYLFRKEGQNVTLSCEQNLNHDAMYWYRQDPGQGLRLIYYSQIVNDFQKGDIAEGYSVSREKKESFPLTVTSAQKNPTAFYLCASSIGPSRGGAYNEQFFGPGTRLTVL.

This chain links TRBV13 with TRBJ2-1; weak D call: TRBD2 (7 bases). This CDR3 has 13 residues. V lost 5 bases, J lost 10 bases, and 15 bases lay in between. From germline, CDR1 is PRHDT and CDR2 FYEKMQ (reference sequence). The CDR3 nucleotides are TGTGCCAGCAGCCGAGGGGGAGGGGCAGAGCAGTTCTTC. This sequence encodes CASSRGGGAEQFF.

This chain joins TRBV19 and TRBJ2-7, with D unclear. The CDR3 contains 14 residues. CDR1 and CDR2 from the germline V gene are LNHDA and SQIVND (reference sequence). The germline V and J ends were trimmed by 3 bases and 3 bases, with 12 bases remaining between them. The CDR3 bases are TGTGCCAGTAGTATCGGGCTTTTCGGCTACGAGCAGTACTTC. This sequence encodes CASSIGLFGYEQYF.

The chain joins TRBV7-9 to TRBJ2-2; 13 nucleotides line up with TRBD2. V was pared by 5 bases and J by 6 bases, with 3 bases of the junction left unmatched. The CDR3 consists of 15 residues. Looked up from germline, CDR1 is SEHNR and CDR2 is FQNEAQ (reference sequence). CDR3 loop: CASSHGLAGAGELFF. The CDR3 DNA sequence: TGTGCCAGCAGCCACGGACTAGCGGGGGCCGGGGAGCTGTTTTTT.

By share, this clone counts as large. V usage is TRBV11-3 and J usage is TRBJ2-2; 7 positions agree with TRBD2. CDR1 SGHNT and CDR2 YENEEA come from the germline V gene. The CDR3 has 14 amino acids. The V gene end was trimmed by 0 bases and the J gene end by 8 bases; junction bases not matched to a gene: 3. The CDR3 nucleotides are TGTGCCAGCAGCTTAGACCAGCGGGGAGGGGAGCTGTTTTTT. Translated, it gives CASSLDQRGGELFF.

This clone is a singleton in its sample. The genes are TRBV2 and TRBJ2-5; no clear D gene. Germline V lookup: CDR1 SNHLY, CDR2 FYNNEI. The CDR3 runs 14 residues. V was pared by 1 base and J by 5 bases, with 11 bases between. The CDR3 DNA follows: TGTGCCAGCAGTGAAGGAGTGGTTAGGGAGACCCAGTACTTC. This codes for CASSEGVVRETQYF.

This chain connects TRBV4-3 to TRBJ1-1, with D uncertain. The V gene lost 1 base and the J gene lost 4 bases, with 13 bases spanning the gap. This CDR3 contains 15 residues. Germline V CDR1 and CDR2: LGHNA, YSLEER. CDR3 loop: CASSQGHSLGTEAFF. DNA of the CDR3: TGCGCCAGCAGCCAAGGCCATTCCCTGGGCACTGAAGCTTTCTTT.

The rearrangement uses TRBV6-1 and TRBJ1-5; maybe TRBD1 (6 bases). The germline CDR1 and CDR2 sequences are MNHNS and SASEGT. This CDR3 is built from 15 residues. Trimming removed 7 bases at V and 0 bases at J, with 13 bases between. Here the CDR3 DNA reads TGTGCCAGCAACCTATCAGGGGATAGCAATCAGCCCCAGCATTTT. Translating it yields CASNLSGDSNQPQHF.